Listed below are T cell receptor beta chains from one sample, sequenced in a study of T-cell reconstitution after alpha-beta-depleted transplantation in children. TCRdb analysed the PCR reads with MiXCR anew, one entry per CDR3 protein. The sample lists 40,000 to 55,000 distinct CDR3 sequences; around 9.2% were seen once. The input for sequencing was PBMCs, mostly from graft donor cells, taken 60 days after TCRalphabeta/CD19-depleted stem cell transplant. Every receptor here comes from a male patient aged 2 to 9 who had a stem cell transplant for chronic granulomatous disease, so the T cells may come from the graft donor. Each CDR3 is given with its conserved first and last residue. Each record gives: V gene, J gene, CDR3 length, D gene, clone size, CDR3 DNA, CDR3 protein. A D gene is named only where the DNA matches it firmly. Where a row states a size, it is once, few, many or the class of an expanded clone; other rows omit it.

TRBV9	TRBJ2-1	17	TRBD2	large	TGTGCCAGCAGCGTGCGGGAGGAGATCGGCCCCTACAATGAGCAGTTCTTC	CASSVREEIGPYNEQFF
TRBV29-1	TRBJ2-5	13	TRBD2	many	TGCAGCGTTTCTTACGGGAGGGGAGAGACCCAGTACTTC	CSVSYGRGETQYF
TRBV9	TRBJ2-3	13	TRBD2	many	TGTGCCAGCAGCGTAGAGGGAGGGAGTGCGCAGTATTTT	CASSVEGGSAQYF
TRBV15	TRBJ1-2	18	TRBD1	few	TGTGCCACCAGCAGAGATAGGGGTGGGAGACAGGGGTCGAGTGGCTACACCTTC	CATSRDRGGRQGSSGYTF
TRBV7-3	TRBJ2-1	14	TRBD2	many	TGTGCCAGCAGCTCCGCGGGGGGCTACAATGAGCAGTTCTTC	CASSSAGGYNEQFF
TRBV20-1	TRBJ1-2	13	.	many	TGCAGTGCTAGAAGCCCAGGGGTTAGTGGCTACACCTTC	CSARSPGVSGYTF
TRBV9	TRBJ2-1	15	.	many	TGTGCCAGCTCCTCGAGGGGGGGATCCTACAATGAGCAGTTCTTC	CASSSRGGSYNEQFF
TRBV6-5	TRBJ1-1	16	.	few	TGTGCCAGCAGTTACGTTGTGGGCAGATCGAACACTGAAGCTTTCTTT	CASSYVVGRSNTEAFF
TRBV27	TRBJ1-5	14	TRBD1	many	TGTGCCAGCAGTCTGGGACAGGGGGGCCAGCCCCAGCATTTT	CASSLGQGGQPQHF
TRBV6-1	TRBJ1-5	15	.	.	TGTGCCAGCAGTGAAGAGGGGGTGGGCAATCAGCCCCAGCATTTT	CASSEEGVGNQPQHF
TRBV6-1	TRBJ1-5	14	TRBD1	many	TGTGCCAGCAGAGGAGGGACAGGGAGTCAGCCCCAGCATTTT	CASRGGTGSQPQHF
TRBV5-6	TRBJ2-7	12	TRBD2	many	TGTGCCAGCAGCCGGGGACTAGCCGAGCAGTACTTC	CASSRGLAEQYF
TRBV20-1	TRBJ2-1	16	TRBD2	many	TGCAGTGCTAGTTCCGGGACTAGCCGAGCCTACAATGAGCAGTTCTTC	CSASSGTSRAYNEQFF
TRBV6-2/TRBV6-3	TRBJ2-5	16	TRBD2	few	TGTGCCAGCAGTCGTACCGCTTGGGGGGGGGAAGAGACCCAGTACTTC	CASSRTAWGGEETQYF
TRBV18	TRBJ2-1	14	.	many	TGTGCCAGCTCACGGGACCAGCTTTCGAGTGAGCAGTTCTTC	CASSRDQLSSEQFF
TRBV3-1	TRBJ2-7	15	TRBD2	many	TGTGCCAGCAGCCGCCGACTAGCGGGAGTAGAAGAGCAGTACTTC	CASSRRLAGVEEQYF
TRBV6-4	TRBJ2-2	15	TRBD2	.	TGTGCCAGCAGTCCGACTAGCGGGACCACCGGGGAGCTGTTTTTT	CASSPTSGTTGELFF
TRBV5-1	TRBJ1-2	14	.	many	TGCGCCAGCAGCCCAGACAGGACCCCGGGTGGCTACACCTTC	CASSPDRTPGGYTF
TRBV11-3	TRBJ2-1	14	TRBD2	.	TGTGCCAGCAGCTTATCGGCGGGGAGGGATGAGCAGTTCTTC	CASSLSAGRDEQFF
TRBV29-1	TRBJ1-1	13	.	many	TGCAGCGTTGAGGAGTGGAGGAGGGGAGAAGCTTTCTTT	CSVEEWRRGEAFF
TRBV14	TRBJ1-6	15	.	few	TGTGCCAGCAGCCCACACCTCACGGGGAGCTCACCCCTCCACTTT	CASSPHLTGSSPLHF
TRBV11-2	TRBJ2-1	16	TRBD1	many	TGTGCCAGCAGCTTAGGGCACAGGGGCATATACAATGAGCAGTTCTTC	CASSLGHRGIYNEQFF
TRBV4-1	TRBJ1-2	18	.	many	TGCGCCAGCAGCCAAGTGCCCAGGGGTTCAAGCGACCCGTATGGCTACACCTTC	CASSQVPRGSSDPYGYTF
TRBV20-1	TRBJ2-1	15	TRBD2	.	TGCAGTGCCCCTAGGACTAGCGGGAGGAATAATGAGCAGTTCTTC	CSAPRTSGRNNEQFF
TRBV27	TRBJ2-7	14	.	many	TGTGCCAGCAGCCGGGACCGCTACTCCTACGAGCAGTACTTC	CASSRDRYSYEQYF
TRBV20-1	TRBJ2-5	17	TRBD2	many	TGCAGCGCCTTAAACCCTAGCGGGAGGGCCAGTTTAGAGACCCAGTACTTC	CSALNPSGRASLETQYF
TRBV6-1	TRBJ2-7	15	TRBD2	.	TGTGCCAGGGTTCTAGCGGGAGGCCTAGCCTACGAGCAGTACTTC	CARVLAGGLAYEQYF
TRBV12-3/TRBV12-4	TRBJ1-2	18	TRBD1	many	TGTGCCAGCAGTGCAAAGCCCCGGGGACAGGGAATGGGCTATGGCTACACCTTC	CASSAKPRGQGMGYGYTF
TRBV7-2	TRBJ2-1	13	.	many	TGTGCCAGCAGCTTTTCTGGCCTTCTAGTACAGTTCTTC	CASSFSGLLVQFF
TRBV7-2	TRBJ2-4	14	TRBD2	many	TGTGCCAGCAGCTCCCGGACTAGCCCAAACATTCAGTACTTC	CASSSRTSPNIQYF
TRBV5-1	TRBJ2-1	12	.	many	TGCGCCAGCAGCTTGAGCGGAGGTGAGCAGTTCTTC	CASSLSGGEQFF
TRBV12-3/TRBV12-4	TRBJ1-2	13	TRBD1	many	TGTGCCAGCAGCCCGGGACAGGGAAGTGGCTACACCTTC	CASSPGQGSGYTF
TRBV5-1	TRBJ2-7	16	TRBD2	many	TGCGCCAGCAGCTTGGCTCGGGACTACCCCTCCTACGAGCAGTACTTC	CASSLARDYPSYEQYF
TRBV29-1	TRBJ2-1	12	.	many	TGCAGGGTGGTGGCCAGGGACAATGAGCAGTTCTTC	CRVVARDNEQFF
TRBV12-3/TRBV12-4	TRBJ2-5	13	TRBD1	few	TGTGCCAGCGAGGGGACAGCCGAAGAGACCCAGTACTTC	CASEGTAEETQYF
TRBV15	TRBJ2-3	17	.	many	TGTGCCACCAGCAGCGGAGGACCTGGGGACGGAGCAGATACGCAGTATTTT	CATSSGGPGDGADTQYF